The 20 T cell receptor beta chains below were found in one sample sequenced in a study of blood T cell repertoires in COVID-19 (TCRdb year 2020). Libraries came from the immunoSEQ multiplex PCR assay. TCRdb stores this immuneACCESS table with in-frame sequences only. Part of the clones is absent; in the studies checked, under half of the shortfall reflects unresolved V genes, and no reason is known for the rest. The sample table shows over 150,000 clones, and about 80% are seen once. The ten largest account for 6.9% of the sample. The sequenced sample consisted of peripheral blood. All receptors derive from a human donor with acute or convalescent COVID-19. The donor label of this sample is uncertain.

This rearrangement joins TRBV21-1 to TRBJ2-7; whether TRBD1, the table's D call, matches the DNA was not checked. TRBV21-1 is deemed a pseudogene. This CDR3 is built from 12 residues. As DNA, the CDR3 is TGTGCCAGCAGCAAAGACGGTGGACAGTGGTACTTC. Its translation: CASSKDGGQWYF.

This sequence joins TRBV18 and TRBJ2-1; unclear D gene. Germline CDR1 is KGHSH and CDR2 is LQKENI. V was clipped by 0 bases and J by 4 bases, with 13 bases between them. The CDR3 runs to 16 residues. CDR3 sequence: CASSPPRRTLYNEQFF. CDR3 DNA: TGTGCCAGCTCACCACCGAGGAGAACCTTATACAATGAGCAGTTCTTC.

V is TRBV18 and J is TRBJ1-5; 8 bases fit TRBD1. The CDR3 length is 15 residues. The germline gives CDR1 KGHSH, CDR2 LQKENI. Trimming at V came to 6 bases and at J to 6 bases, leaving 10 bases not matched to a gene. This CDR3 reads CASSLGQGLFQPQHF. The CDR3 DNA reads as TGTGCCAGCTCTCTAGGACAGGGTTTATTTCAGCCCCAGCATTTT.

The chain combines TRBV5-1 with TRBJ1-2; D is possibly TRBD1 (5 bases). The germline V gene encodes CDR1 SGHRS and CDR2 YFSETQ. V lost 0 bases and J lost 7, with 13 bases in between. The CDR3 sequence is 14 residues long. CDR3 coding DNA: TGCGCCAGCAGCTTGGCCGATAGGGGTGGTGGCTACACCTTC. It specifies CASSLADRGGGYTF.

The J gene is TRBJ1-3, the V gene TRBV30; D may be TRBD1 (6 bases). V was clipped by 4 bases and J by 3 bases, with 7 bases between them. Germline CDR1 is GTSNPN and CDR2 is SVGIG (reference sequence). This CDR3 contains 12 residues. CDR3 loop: CAWIRGGNTIYF. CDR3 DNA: TGTGCCTGGATCAGGGGTGGAAACACCATATATTTT.

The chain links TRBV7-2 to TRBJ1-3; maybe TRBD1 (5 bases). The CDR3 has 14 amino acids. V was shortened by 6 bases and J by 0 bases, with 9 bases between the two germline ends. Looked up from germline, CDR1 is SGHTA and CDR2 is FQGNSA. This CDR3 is CASRTTASGNTIYF. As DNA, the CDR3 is TGTGCCAGCAGGACGACAGCCTCTGGAAACACCATATATTTT.

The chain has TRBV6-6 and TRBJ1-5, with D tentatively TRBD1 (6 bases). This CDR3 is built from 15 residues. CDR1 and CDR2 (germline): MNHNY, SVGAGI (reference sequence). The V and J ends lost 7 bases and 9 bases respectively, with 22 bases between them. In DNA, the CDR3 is TGTGCCAGCACCAACCGGGACACCGGGTCGCGGCCCCAGCATTTT. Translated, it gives CASTNRDTGSRPQHF.

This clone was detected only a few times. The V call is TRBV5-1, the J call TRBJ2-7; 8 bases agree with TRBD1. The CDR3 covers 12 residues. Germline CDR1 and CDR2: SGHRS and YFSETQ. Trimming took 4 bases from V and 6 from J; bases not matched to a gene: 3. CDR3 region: CASSQGQGEQYF. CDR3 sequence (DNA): TGCGCCAGCAGCCAAGGACAGGGCGAGCAGTACTTC.

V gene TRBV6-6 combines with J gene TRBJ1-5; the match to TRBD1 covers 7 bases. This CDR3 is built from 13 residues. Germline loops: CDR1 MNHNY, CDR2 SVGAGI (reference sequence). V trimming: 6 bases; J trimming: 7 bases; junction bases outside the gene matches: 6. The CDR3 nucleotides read TGTGCCAGCAGAGACAGGGTCGGACAGCCCCAGCATTTT. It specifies CASRDRVGQPQHF.

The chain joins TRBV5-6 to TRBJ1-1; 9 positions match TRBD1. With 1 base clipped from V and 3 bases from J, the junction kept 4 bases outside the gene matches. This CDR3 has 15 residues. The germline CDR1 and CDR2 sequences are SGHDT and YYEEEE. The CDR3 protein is CASSLWTGADTEAFF. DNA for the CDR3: TGTGCCAGCAGCTTGTGGACAGGGGCGGACACTGAAGCTTTCTTT.

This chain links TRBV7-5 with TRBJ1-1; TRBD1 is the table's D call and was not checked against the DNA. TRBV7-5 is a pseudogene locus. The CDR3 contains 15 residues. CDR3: CVRSLGTGLNTEAFF. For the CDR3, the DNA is TGTGTCAGAAGCCTCGGGACAGGGTTGAACACTGAAGCTTTCTTT.

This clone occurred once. The CDR3 nucleotides are TGTGCCAGCAGATCGGGACAGGCGGTGACAAAGACCCAGTACTTC. Its protein is CASRSGQAVTKTQYF. The rearrangement uses TRBV7-9 and TRBJ2-5, with TRBD1 identical over 8 bases. Germline V gene lookup returns CDR1 SEHNR and CDR2 FQNEAQ (reference sequence). CDR3 length: 15 amino acids. V dropped 6 bases and J dropped 6; count of bases not matched to a gene: 12.

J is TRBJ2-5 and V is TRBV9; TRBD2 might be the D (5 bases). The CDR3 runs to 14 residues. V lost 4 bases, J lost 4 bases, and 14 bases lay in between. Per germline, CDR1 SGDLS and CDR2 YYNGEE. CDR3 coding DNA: TGTGCCAGCAGCCCCCGTAGCGCAGGAGAGACCCAGTACTTC. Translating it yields CASSPRSAGETQYF.

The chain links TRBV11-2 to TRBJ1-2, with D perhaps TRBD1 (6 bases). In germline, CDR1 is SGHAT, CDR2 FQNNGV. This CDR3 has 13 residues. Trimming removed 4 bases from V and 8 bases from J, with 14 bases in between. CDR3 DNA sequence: TGTGCCAGCAGCTCGATTACAGGGTTGGGCTACACCTTC. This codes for CASSSITGLGYTF. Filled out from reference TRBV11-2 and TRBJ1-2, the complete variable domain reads EAGVAQSPRYKIIEKRQSVAFWCNPISGHATLYWYQQILGQGPKLLIQFQNNGVVDDSQLPKDRFSAERLKGVDSTLKIQPAKLEDSAVYLCASSSITGLGYTFGSGTRLTVV.

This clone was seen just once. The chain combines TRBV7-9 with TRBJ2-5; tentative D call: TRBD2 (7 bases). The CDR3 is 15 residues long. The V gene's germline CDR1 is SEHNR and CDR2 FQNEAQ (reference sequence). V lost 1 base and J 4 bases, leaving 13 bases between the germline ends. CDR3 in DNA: TGTGCCAGCAGCTTAGGTGCGGGGGCCGGAGAGACCCAGTACTTC. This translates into CASSLGAGAGETQYF.

The CDR3 nucleotides read TGTGCCAGCAGCCTTACCAGTAGCACAGATACGCAGTATTTT. Translating it yields CASSLTSSTDTQYF. The chain links TRBV5-4 to TRBJ2-3; no clear D gene. Between the trimmed V and J ends, which lost 4 bases and 0 bases, there was a span of 9 bases. CDR3 size: 14 residues. Germline CDR1 SGHNT, CDR2 YYREEE (reference sequence).

Here the CDR3 reads CASSLRRNTGELFF. The DNA of the CDR3 is TGTGCCAGCAGCTTGCGCAGGAACACCGGGGAGCTGTTTTTT. The rearrangement joins TRBV5-6 to TRBJ2-2; D call uncertain. Trimming cost V 1 base and J 1 base, with 5 bases left between them. Germline V gene lookup returns CDR1 SGHDT and CDR2 YYEEEE. The CDR3 totals 14 residues.

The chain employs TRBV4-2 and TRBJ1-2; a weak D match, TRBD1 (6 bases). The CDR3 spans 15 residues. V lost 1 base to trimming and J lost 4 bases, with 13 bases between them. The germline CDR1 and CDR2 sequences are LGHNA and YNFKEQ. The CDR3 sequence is CASSQVAGAGYGYTF. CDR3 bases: TGTGCCAGCAGCCAAGTGGCAGGGGCGGGCTATGGCTACACCTTC.

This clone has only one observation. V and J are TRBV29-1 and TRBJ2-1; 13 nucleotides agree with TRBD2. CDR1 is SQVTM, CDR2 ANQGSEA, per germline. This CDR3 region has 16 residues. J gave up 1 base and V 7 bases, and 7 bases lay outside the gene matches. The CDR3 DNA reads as TGCAGCGCTGACAGGGGACTAGCGGGATCCTACAATGAGCAGTTCTTC. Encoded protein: CSADRGLAGSYNEQFF.

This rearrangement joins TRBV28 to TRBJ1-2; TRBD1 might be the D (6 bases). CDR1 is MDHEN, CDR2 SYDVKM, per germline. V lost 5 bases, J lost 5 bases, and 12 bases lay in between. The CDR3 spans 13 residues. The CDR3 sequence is CASSVQGRYGYTF. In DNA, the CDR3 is TGTGCCAGCAGTGTCCAGGGGCGGTATGGCTACACCTTC.